The subject of this entry is one T cell receptor beta chain. Its antigen is undetermined. This sample stems from a study of identifying expanded T cells in peripheral blood. Healthy donors had no documented immune events, such as infections, while sampled. Study findings and constraints: Across healthy donors, higher total template counts meant significantly greater approximately two-week count variance. Over two and four weeks, about 17 and 20 clones changed, versus 1.2 between replicates.

The CDR3 contains 12 residues. Assay: immunoSEQ multiplex PCR; the TCRdb copy retains only in-frame clones and omits some. Of under 100,000 clones in the sample, approximately 85% are singletons; the top ten hold around 4.5%. This chain joins TRBV21-1 and TRBJ2-2; the table's D call, TRBD2, has no DNA check behind it. TRBV21-1 is tagged as a pseudogene. The sample consisted of blood. The TCR was taken from a person between 18 and 75 years old in good health. The CDR3 DNA reads TGTGCCAGCAGCAAAAAGTGGGGGGGGCTGTTTTTT. Its protein product is CASSKKWGGLFF.